These T cell receptor beta chains were read from a single sample in a study of T cell responses to AZD1222 COVID-19 vaccine. The data were produced by immunoSEQ multiplex PCR, yet TCRdb's version contains in-frame clones alone and is incomplete. Altogether 80,000 or so clones are present, under 95% being singletons, with the ten largest covering 3.5% to 5%. The sequenced sample was peripheral blood, obtained on day 0 of MenACWY control vaccination. These receptors all stem from an adult in good health. The CDR3 runs from the conserved cysteine through the conserved F or W. A D gene is named only where the DNA matches it firmly. Not all rows give a size; the values are once, few, many and, for expanded clones, a class.

j_gene: TRBJ1-5; abundance: .; d_gene: TRBD1; v_gene: TRBV5-1; CDR3nt: TGCGCCAGCAGCTTGGCGACAGGGGAAGGGCCCCAGCATTTT; CDR3aa: CASSLATGEGPQHF
j_gene: TRBJ2-7; abundance: .; d_gene: TRBD1; v_gene: TRBV5-4; CDR3nt: TGTGCCAGCAGCGCGGGACAGGCACCCTACGAGCAGTACTTC; CDR3aa: CASSAGQAPYEQYF
j_gene: TRBJ2-2; abundance: .; d_gene: .; v_gene: TRBV27; CDR3nt: TGTGCCAGCAGTGTGGGACCCACCGGGGAGCTGTTTTTT; CDR3aa: CASSVGPTGELFF
j_gene: TRBJ1-6; abundance: once; d_gene: .; v_gene: TRBV27; CDR3nt: TGTGCCAGCGGATTGGGGACCGCCACACCCCTCCACTTT; CDR3aa: CASGLGTATPLHF
j_gene: TRBJ1-2; abundance: .; d_gene: .; v_gene: TRBV6-5; CDR3nt: TGTGCCAGCAGGGCCGGGGCATATGGCTACACCTTC; CDR3aa: CASRAGAYGYTF
j_gene: TRBJ2-2; abundance: .; d_gene: TRBD2; v_gene: TRBV4-1; CDR3nt: TGCGCCAGCAGCCAAGAACTAGCGGTGAACACCGGGGAGCTGTTTTTT; CDR3aa: CASSQELAVNTGELFF
j_gene: TRBJ2-3; abundance: .; d_gene: TRBD2; v_gene: TRBV6-1; CDR3nt: TGTGCCAGCAGTGGATCACTAGCGATGTTGACAGATACGCAGTATTTT; CDR3aa: CASSGSLAMLTDTQYF
j_gene: TRBJ2-3; abundance: .; d_gene: .; v_gene: TRBV7-2; CDR3nt: TGTGCCAGCAGCTTATCGACAGATACGCAGTATTTT; CDR3aa: CASSLSTDTQYF
j_gene: TRBJ1-1; abundance: .; d_gene: .; v_gene: TRBV12-3/TRBV12-4; CDR3nt: TGTGTTTCGCAGGGGATTACTGAAGCTTTCTTT; CDR3aa: CVSQGITEAFF
j_gene: TRBJ1-5; abundance: .; d_gene: TRBD1; v_gene: TRBV3-1/TRBV3-2; CDR3nt: TGTGCCAGCAGCCGAACAGGGGCCCCCAATCAGCCCCAGCATTTT; CDR3aa: CASSRTGAPNQPQHF
j_gene: TRBJ2-7; abundance: .; d_gene: .; v_gene: TRBV28; CDR3nt: TGTGCCAGCAGTTGGGGCTGGAACGAGCAGTACTTC; CDR3aa: CASSWGWNEQYF
j_gene: TRBJ1-5; abundance: .; d_gene: .; v_gene: TRBV15; CDR3nt: TGTGCCACCAGCAGAGAAAGGCGGGGGACTCAGCCCCAGCATTTT; CDR3aa: CATSRERRGTQPQHF
j_gene: TRBJ2-7; abundance: once; d_gene: TRBD2; v_gene: TRBV19; CDR3nt: TGTGCCAGTAGTACTTACGGGACTAGAGACGAGCAGTACTTC; CDR3aa: CASSTYGTRDEQYF
j_gene: TRBJ1-2; abundance: .; d_gene: .; v_gene: TRBV6-5; CDR3nt: TGTGCCAGCACCTCCCGGGAAGGCACCTATGGCTACACCTTC; CDR3aa: CASTSREGTYGYTF
j_gene: TRBJ1-2; abundance: .; d_gene: .; v_gene: TRBV5-1; CDR3nt: TGCGCCAGCAGCTTCGGGAGGGAGGAAGGCTACACCTTC; CDR3aa: CASSFGREEGYTF
j_gene: TRBJ2-7; abundance: .; d_gene: TRBD2; v_gene: TRBV30; CDR3nt: TGTGCCGTAAAGCGGGGGGACGACGAGCAGTACTTC; CDR3aa: CAVKRGDDEQYF
j_gene: TRBJ2-1; abundance: .; d_gene: TRBD2; v_gene: TRBV5-1; CDR3nt: TGCGCCAGCAGCTCCCGAGCGGGGGGCGATGAGCAGTTCTTC; CDR3aa: CASSSRAGGDEQFF
j_gene: TRBJ1-2; abundance: .; d_gene: .; v_gene: TRBV18; CDR3nt: TGTGCCAGCTCACCAGGGGAGGTGAGCTATGGCTACACCTTC; CDR3aa: CASSPGEVSYGYTF
j_gene: TRBJ2-7; abundance: .; d_gene: TRBD2; v_gene: TRBV27; CDR3nt: TGTGCCAGCAGGTTAGCGGGAGGGACCTACGAGCAGTACTTC; CDR3aa: CASRLAGGTYEQYF
j_gene: TRBJ1-5; abundance: .; d_gene: TRBD1; v_gene: TRBV30; CDR3nt: TGTGCCTGGGCGGGACAGGGCAATCAGCCCCAGCATTTT; CDR3aa: CAWAGQGNQPQHF
j_gene: TRBJ1-2; abundance: .; d_gene: .; v_gene: TRBV3-1/TRBV3-2; CDR3nt: TGTGCCAGCAGCCAAGACAGGGCTGGCTACACCTTC; CDR3aa: CASSQDRAGYTF
j_gene: TRBJ1-1; abundance: .; d_gene: .; v_gene: TRBV19; CDR3nt: TGTGCCAGTACCGACCAGGGGCTGGGCACTGAAGCTTTCTTT; CDR3aa: CASTDQGLGTEAFF
j_gene: TRBJ1-3; abundance: .; d_gene: .; v_gene: TRBV5-1; CDR3nt: TGCGCCAGCAGCTTAACCGATAGAGCCTCTGGAAACACCATATATTTT; CDR3aa: CASSLTDRASGNTIYF
j_gene: TRBJ1-1; abundance: .; d_gene: .; v_gene: TRBV7-9; CDR3nt: TGTGCCAGCAGCTTAAGTCAGACCCTGAACACTGAAGCTTTCTTT; CDR3aa: CASSLSQTLNTEAFF
j_gene: TRBJ2-7; abundance: few; d_gene: .; v_gene: TRBV7-2; CDR3nt: TGTGCCAGCAGCTTAGCTAGCGCCTCCTACGAGCAGTACTTC; CDR3aa: CASSLASASYEQYF
j_gene: TRBJ2-7; abundance: few; d_gene: .; v_gene: TRBV10-3; CDR3nt: TGTGCCATCAGTGAGGCTGGACAAGCAGGGCAGTACTTC; CDR3aa: CAISEAGQAGQYF
j_gene: TRBJ1-5; abundance: .; d_gene: TRBD1; v_gene: TRBV6-5; CDR3nt: TGTGCCAGCCATAGAGGGGACAGTCTCAATCAGCCCCAGCATTTT; CDR3aa: CASHRGDSLNQPQHF
j_gene: TRBJ2-7; abundance: .; d_gene: TRBD2; v_gene: TRBV28; CDR3nt: TGTGCCAGCAGTTTATTTGTTCTGGGTAGCGGGAGGGAATACTACGAGCAGTACTTC; CDR3aa: CASSLFVLGSGREYYEQYF
j_gene: TRBJ1-1; abundance: .; d_gene: .; v_gene: TRBV11-2; CDR3nt: TGTGCCAGCAGCTTAGCCCCCGAGAACACTGAAGCTTTCTTT; CDR3aa: CASSLAPENTEAFF
j_gene: TRBJ1-3; abundance: .; d_gene: .; v_gene: TRBV28; CDR3nt: TGTGCCAGCAGTGCCGTAGACTCTGGAAACACCATATATTTT; CDR3aa: CASSAVDSGNTIYF
j_gene: TRBJ2-2; abundance: .; d_gene: .; v_gene: TRBV12-3/TRBV12-4; CDR3nt: TGTGCCAGCAGTTTAAACACCGGGGAGCTGTTTTTT; CDR3aa: CASSLNTGELFF
j_gene: TRBJ1-5; abundance: .; d_gene: .; v_gene: TRBV27; CDR3nt: TGTGCCAGCAGTTACGGCGGAAAGGGTCAGCCCCAGCATTTT; CDR3aa: CASSYGGKGQPQHF
j_gene: TRBJ1-2; abundance: .; d_gene: TRBD1; v_gene: TRBV7-8; CDR3nt: TGTGCCAGCAGCGACCGGACAGGCAACTATGGCTACACCTTC; CDR3aa: CASSDRTGNYGYTF
j_gene: TRBJ2-5; abundance: .; d_gene: TRBD1; v_gene: TRBV5-6; CDR3nt: TGTGCCAGCAGAGGACAGGGACGGGAGACCCAGTACTTC; CDR3aa: CASRGQGRETQYF
j_gene: TRBJ1-6; abundance: .; d_gene: .; v_gene: TRBV19; CDR3nt: TGTGCCAGTACTCGGGGTTTCGTAGATAATTCACCCCTCCACTTT; CDR3aa: CASTRGFVDNSPLHF
j_gene: TRBJ2-7; abundance: .; d_gene: .; v_gene: TRBV27; CDR3nt: TGTGCCAGCAGTTTAGTGCCGGGACTTGATTCCTACGAGCAGTACTTC; CDR3aa: CASSLVPGLDSYEQYF
j_gene: TRBJ2-2; abundance: .; d_gene: .; v_gene: TRBV5-1; CDR3nt: TGCGCCAGCAGCTTGGCCACCGGGGAGCTGTTTTTT; CDR3aa: CASSLATGELFF
j_gene: TRBJ1-4; abundance: .; d_gene: .; v_gene: TRBV5-6; CDR3nt: TGTGCCAGCAGCTACTTGGGTCGAGGGCCTAATGAAAAACTGTTTTTT; CDR3aa: CASSYLGRGPNEKLFF
j_gene: TRBJ2-7; abundance: .; d_gene: .; v_gene: TRBV6-2/TRBV6-3; CDR3nt: TGTGCCAGCAGTTACTCGACTGGCGGGGCATCCTACGAGCAGTACTTC; CDR3aa: CASSYSTGGASYEQYF
j_gene: TRBJ1-1; abundance: .; d_gene: .; v_gene: TRBV7-6; CDR3nt: TGTGCCAGCAGCTTGACCCTTGTAGGGGCCGGCACTGAAGCTTTCTTT; CDR3aa: CASSLTLVGAGTEAFF
j_gene: TRBJ1-2; abundance: .; d_gene: .; v_gene: TRBV28; CDR3nt: TGTGCCAGCAGTTTAGCGGGCAGAGGGATTAACTATGGCTACACCTTC; CDR3aa: CASSLAGRGINYGYTF
j_gene: TRBJ1-3; abundance: .; d_gene: .; v_gene: TRBV7-2; CDR3nt: TGTGCCAGCAGCTTAGAAGCAGGGACTGGAAACACCATATATTTT; CDR3aa: CASSLEAGTGNTIYF
j_gene: TRBJ2-3; abundance: .; d_gene: TRBD1; v_gene: TRBV7-9; CDR3nt: TGTGCCAGCAGATCGGGCAGGGGGTCTGATACGCAGTATTTT; CDR3aa: CASRSGRGSDTQYF
j_gene: TRBJ1-2; abundance: .; d_gene: .; v_gene: TRBV12-3/TRBV12-4; CDR3nt: TGTGCCAGCAGTTTGACAGCTAACTATGGCTACACCTTC; CDR3aa: CASSLTANYGYTF
j_gene: TRBJ2-3; abundance: .; d_gene: TRBD1; v_gene: TRBV10-3; CDR3nt: TGTGCCATCAGTGAGTATAAGGACAGGGACACAGATACGCAGTATTTT; CDR3aa: CAISEYKDRDTDTQYF
j_gene: TRBJ1-5; abundance: .; d_gene: .; v_gene: TRBV6-4; CDR3nt: TGTGCCAGCAGTTGGTCGCACGCGGGGCAGCCCCAGCATTTT; CDR3aa: CASSWSHAGQPQHF
j_gene: TRBJ2-7; abundance: .; d_gene: .; v_gene: TRBV29-1; CDR3nt: TGCAGCGTTCTGACTCCCTCCTACGAGCAGTACTTC; CDR3aa: CSVLTPSYEQYF
j_gene: TRBJ1-4; abundance: .; d_gene: .; v_gene: TRBV5-8; CDR3nt: TGTGCCAGCAGCTTGGATTTTAATGAAAAACTGTTTTTT; CDR3aa: CASSLDFNEKLFF
j_gene: TRBJ1-5; abundance: once; d_gene: .; v_gene: TRBV7-9; CDR3nt: TGTGCCAGCAGTAGACAGGAGAATCAGCCCCAGCATTTT; CDR3aa: CASSRQENQPQHF